What follows describes a single TCR beta chain. This specimen comes from a study of blood T cell repertoires in COVID-19. Study-level background: COVID-19 samples, acute and convalescent, were from the United States, Italy and Spain. In each case, the material was cDNA or gDNA derived from T cells, B-cell-depleted T cells, or PBMCs.

The CDR3 loop spans 14 amino acids. J was trimmed by 4 bases and V by 3 bases; bases with no gene match: 6. Germline V gene data show CDR1 as SEHNR and CDR2 as FQNEAQ (reference sequence). Per the study methods: Scientists estimated how many nucleated cells there were by amplifying reference gene primers. TCRdb's table, derived via immunoSEQ multiplex PCR, lists solely in-frame clones and lacks some. The V and J calls and clone size were taken over from that table, and D and trimming were inferred from the DNA. The sample includes 310,000 or so clones, around 86% of them seen just once. The receptor's source is a man aged 70-80 years with acute or convalescent COVID-19. The genes are TRBV7-9 and TRBJ2-7; TRBD2 aligns across 7 bases. Specimen: peripheral blood. CDR3 in amino acids: CASSLGSGGYEQYF. The CDR3 DNA is TGTGCCAGCAGCTTGGGTTCGGGGGGTTACGAGCAGTACTTC.